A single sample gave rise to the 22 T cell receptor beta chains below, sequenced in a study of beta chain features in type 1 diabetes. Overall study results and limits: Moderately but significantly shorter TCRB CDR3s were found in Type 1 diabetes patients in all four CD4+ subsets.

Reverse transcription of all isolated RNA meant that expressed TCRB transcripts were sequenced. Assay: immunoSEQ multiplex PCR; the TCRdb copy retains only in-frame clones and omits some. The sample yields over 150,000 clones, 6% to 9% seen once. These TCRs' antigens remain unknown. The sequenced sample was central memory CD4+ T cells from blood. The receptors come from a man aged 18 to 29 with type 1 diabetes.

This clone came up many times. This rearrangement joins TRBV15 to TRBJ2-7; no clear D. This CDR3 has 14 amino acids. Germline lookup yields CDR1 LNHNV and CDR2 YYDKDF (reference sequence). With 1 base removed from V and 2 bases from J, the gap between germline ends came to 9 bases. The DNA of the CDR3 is TGTGCCACCAGCAGAGGAGACATAGCCTACGAGCAGTACTTC. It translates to CATSRGDIAYEQYF.

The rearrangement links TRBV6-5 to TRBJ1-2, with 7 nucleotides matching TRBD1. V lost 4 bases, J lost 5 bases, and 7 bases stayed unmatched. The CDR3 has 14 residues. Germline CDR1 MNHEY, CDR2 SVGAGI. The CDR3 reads CASSFRTGFYGYTF. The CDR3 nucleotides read TGTGCCAGCAGTTTCCGGACAGGATTTTATGGCTACACCTTC.

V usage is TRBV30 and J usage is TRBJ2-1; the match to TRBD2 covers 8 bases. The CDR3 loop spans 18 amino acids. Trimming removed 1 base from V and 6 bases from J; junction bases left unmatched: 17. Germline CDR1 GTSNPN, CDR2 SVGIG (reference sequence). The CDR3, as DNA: TGTGCCTGGAGTGCGGCTGCTACGGGAGGGCCTCTTGGCAATGAGCAGTTCTTC. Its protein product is CAWSAAATGGPLGNEQFF.

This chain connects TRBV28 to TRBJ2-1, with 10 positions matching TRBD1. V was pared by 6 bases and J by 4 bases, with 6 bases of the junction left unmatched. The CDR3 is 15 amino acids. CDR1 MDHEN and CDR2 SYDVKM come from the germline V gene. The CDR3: CASSPAGQGYNEQFF. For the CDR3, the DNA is TGTGCCAGCAGCCCGGCGGGACAGGGGTACAATGAGCAGTTCTTC.

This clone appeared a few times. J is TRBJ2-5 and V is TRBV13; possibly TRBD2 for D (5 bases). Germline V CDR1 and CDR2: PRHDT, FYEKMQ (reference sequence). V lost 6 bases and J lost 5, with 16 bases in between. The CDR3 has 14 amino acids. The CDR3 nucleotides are TGTGCCAGCAGTTTCGACGCCAGGAGGGAGACCCAGTACTTC. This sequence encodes CASSFDARRETQYF.

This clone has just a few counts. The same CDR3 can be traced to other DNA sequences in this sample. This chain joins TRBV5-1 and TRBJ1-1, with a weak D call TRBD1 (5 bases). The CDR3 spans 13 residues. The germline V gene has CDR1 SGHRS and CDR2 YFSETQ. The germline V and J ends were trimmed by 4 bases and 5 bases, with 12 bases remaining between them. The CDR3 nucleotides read TGCGCCAGCAGCCCCCGGGGGGGGACTGAAGCTTTCTTT. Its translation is CASSPRGGTEAFF.

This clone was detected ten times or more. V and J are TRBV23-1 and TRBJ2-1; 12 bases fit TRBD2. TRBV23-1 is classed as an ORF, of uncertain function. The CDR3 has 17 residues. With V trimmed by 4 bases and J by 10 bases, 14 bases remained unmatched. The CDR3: CASSPPWTSGKVNEQFF. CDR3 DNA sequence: TGCGCCAGCAGTCCGCCCTGGACTAGCGGGAAGGTTAACGAGCAGTTCTTC.

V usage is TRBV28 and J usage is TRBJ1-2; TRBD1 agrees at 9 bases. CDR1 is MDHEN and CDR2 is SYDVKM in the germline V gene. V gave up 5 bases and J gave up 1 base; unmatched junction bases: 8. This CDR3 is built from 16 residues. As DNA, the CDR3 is TGTGCCAGCAGTCCGTATACAGGGGGCTTTAACTATGGCTACACCTTC. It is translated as CASSPYTGGFNYGYTF.

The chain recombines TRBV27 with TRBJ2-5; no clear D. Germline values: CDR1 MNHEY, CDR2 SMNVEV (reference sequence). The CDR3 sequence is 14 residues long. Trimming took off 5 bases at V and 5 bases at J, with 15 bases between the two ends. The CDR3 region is CASSPSPSYETQYF. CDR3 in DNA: TGTGCCAGCAGTCCCTCCCCCTCGTATGAGACCCAGTACTTC.

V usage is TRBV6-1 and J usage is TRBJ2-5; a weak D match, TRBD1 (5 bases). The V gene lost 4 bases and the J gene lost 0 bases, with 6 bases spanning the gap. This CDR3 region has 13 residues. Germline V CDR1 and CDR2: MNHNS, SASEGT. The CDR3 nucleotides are TGTGCCAGCAGTGGACAGAACCAAGAGACCCAGTACTTC. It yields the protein CASSGQNQETQYF.

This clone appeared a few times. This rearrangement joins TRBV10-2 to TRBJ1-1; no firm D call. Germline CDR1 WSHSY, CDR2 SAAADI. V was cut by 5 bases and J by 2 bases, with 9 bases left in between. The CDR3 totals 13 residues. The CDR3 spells CASSQIINTEAFF. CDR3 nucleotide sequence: TGCGCCAGCAGTCAGATTATCAACACTGAAGCTTTCTTT.

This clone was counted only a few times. The DNA for the CDR3 is TGCGCCAGCAGCTTGGGGACTAGCGGGTCACAGACCCAGTACTTC. Its translation: CASSLGTSGSQTQYF. The genes are TRBV5-1 and TRBJ2-5; 11 nucleotides line up with TRBD2. The length of the CDR3 is 15 residues. Germline CDR1 reads SGHRS; CDR2 reads YFSETQ. Trimming cost V 0 bases and J 6 bases; bases outside gene matches: 4.

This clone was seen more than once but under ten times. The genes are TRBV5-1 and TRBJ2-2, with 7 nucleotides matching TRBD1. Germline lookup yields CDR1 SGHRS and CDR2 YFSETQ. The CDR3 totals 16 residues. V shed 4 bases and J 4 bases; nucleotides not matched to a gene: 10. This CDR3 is CASSKTGVVGTGELFF. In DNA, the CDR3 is TGCGCCAGCAGCAAAACAGGGGTAGTTGGCACCGGGGAGCTGTTTTTT.

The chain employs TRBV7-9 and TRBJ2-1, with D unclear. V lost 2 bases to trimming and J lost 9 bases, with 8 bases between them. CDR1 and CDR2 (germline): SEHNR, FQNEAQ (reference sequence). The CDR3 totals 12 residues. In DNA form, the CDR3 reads TGTGCCAGCAGCTTACTTCTAAGTGAGCAGTTCTTC. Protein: CASSLLLSEQFF.

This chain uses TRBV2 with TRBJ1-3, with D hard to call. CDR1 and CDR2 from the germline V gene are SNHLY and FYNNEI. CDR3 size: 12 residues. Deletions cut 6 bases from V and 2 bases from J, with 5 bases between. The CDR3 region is CASRSTGNTIYF. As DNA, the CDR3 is TGTGCCAGCAGATCTACTGGAAACACCATATATTTT.

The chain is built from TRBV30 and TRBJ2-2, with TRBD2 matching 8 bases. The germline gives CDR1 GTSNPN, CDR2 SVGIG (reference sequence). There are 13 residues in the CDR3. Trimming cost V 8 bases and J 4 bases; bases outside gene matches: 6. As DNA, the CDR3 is TGTGCCAGATACAGCGGGAGCACCGGGGAGCTGTTTTTT. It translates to CARYSGSTGELFF.

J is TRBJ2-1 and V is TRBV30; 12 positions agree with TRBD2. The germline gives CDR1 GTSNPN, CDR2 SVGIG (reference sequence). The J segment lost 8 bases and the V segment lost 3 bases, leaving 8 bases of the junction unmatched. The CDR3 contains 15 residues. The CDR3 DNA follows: TGTGCCTGGAGGGAGCCTAGCGGGGGGGCCTATGAGCAGTTCTTC. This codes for CAWREPSGGAYEQFF. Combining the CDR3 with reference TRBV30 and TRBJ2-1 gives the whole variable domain SQTIHQWPATLVQPVGSPLSLECTVEGTSNPNLYWYRQAAGRGLQLLFYSVGIGQISSEVPQNLSASRPQDRQFILSSKKLLLSDSGFYLCAWREPSGGAYEQFFGPGTRLTVL.

Written as DNA, the CDR3 is TGTGCCAGCAGCCTCCTGGGGACAGGGGTTAATTCACCCCTCCACTTT. This codes for CASSLLGTGVNSPLHF. This sequence joins TRBV14 and TRBJ1-6, with 10 bases lining up with TRBD1. Trimming removed 4 bases from V and 6 bases from J; junction bases left unmatched: 6. The germline V gene has CDR1 SGHDN and CDR2 FVKESK. The length of the CDR3 is 16 residues.

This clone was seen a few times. In DNA form, the CDR3 reads TGCGCCAGCAGCGCTGGTGGGACAGGGTTCGACGAGCAGTACTTC. It specifies CASSAGGTGFDEQYF. The chain combines TRBV5-1 with TRBJ2-7, with 9 bases that match TRBD1. Germline V gene data show CDR1 as SGHRS and CDR2 as YFSETQ. With V trimmed by 4 bases and J by 5 bases, 10 bases remained unmatched. The CDR3 has 15 residues.

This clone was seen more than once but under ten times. CDR3 sequence (DNA): TGCGCCAGCAGCCAAGGAAGAAGCGGGGGGGCAAAAGAGACCCAGTACTTC. Amino acids: CASSQGRSGGAKETQYF. The chain links TRBV4-1 to TRBJ2-5; TRBD2 matches 10 bases. The CDR3 sequence is 17 residues long. CDR1 is MGHRA, CDR2 YSYEKL, per germline. V lost 1 base to trimming and J lost 3 bases; unmatched junction nucleotides: 8.

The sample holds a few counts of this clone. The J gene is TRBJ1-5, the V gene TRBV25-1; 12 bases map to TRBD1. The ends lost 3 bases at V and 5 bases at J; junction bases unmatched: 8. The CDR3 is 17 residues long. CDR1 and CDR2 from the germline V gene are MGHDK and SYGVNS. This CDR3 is CASSDPGTGGTDQPQHF. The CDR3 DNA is TGTGCCAGCAGTGATCCCGGGACAGGGGGCACGGATCAGCCCCAGCATTTT. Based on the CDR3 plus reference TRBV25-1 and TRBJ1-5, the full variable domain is EADIYQTPRYLVIGTGKKITLECSQTMGHDKMYWYQQDPGMELHLIHYSYGVNSTEKGDLSSESTVSRIRTEHFPLTLESARPSHTSQYLCASSDPGTGGTDQPQHFGDGTRLSIL.

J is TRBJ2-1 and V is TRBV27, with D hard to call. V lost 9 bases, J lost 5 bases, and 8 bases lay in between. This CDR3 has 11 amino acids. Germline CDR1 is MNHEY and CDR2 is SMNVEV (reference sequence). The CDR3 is CASTRDNEQFF. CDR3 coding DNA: TGTGCCAGTACCCGGGACAATGAGCAGTTCTTC.